Each of the 25 T cell receptor beta chains below was sequenced from the same sample in a study of vaccination effects on CD4 cells after COVID-19 (dated by TCRdb to between 2021 and 2024). Library construction relied on the immunoSEQ multiplex PCR assay. In its TCRdb copy, this immuneACCESS table keeps in-frame sequences only and misses some clones. Where compared with another copy, unresolved V genes explain less than half of these, and the others have no known cause. This sample holds tens of thousands of clones; over 60% were observed only once. Roughly 2% of the sample goes to the ten largest clones. Which antigens these TCRs recognize remains unknown. After about 10 days of culture, CD4+ T cells were isolated with the EasySep CD4+ T cell isolation kit. The source was CD4+ T cells from PBMCs cultured without peptide, collected before COVID-19 vaccination. These receptors all stem from a human donor who received a COVID-19 vaccine.

The chain uses TRBV3-1 (or the pseudogene TRBV3-2) and TRBJ2-4; D is unresolved. The ends were cut back, 4 bases at V and 3 bases at J, with 13 bases in the middle. The CDR3 covers 15 residues. Germline lookup yields CDR1 LGHDT and CDR2 YNNKEL (reference sequence). DNA for the CDR3: TGTGCCAGCAGCCGAGACCCTGGCGGCAAAAACATTCAGTACTTC. This sequence encodes CASSRDPGGKNIQYF.

The V and J genes are TRBV7-9 and TRBJ1-1; D perhaps matches TRBD1 (5 bases). CDR3 length: 13 residues. V was pared by 2 bases and J by 1 base, with 5 bases between. CDR1 is SEHNR and CDR2 is FQNEAQ in the germline V gene (reference sequence). The DNA of the CDR3 is TGTGCCAGCAGCTTAACAGGGAACACTGAAGCTTTCTTT. Amino acids: CASSLTGNTEAFF.

J is TRBJ2-6 and V is TRBV7-3; 8 positions agree with TRBD2. Looked up from germline, CDR1 is SGHTA and CDR2 is FQGTGA. The CDR3 loop spans 18 amino acids. With 1 base clipped from V and 0 bases from J, the junction kept 5 bases outside the gene matches. CDR3 sequence reads: CASSLRQRGGSGANVLTF. CDR3 nucleotide sequence: TGTGCCAGCAGCTTAAGGCAACGGGGGGGCTCTGGGGCCAACGTCCTGACTTTC.

V usage is TRBV5-8 and J usage is TRBJ1-5; D call uncertain. The CDR3 loop spans 14 amino acids. Trimming pared 0 bases from V and 9 bases from J, leaving 13 bases between. CDR1 SGHTS and CDR2 YDEGEE come from the germline V gene. CDR3 bases: TGTGCCAGCAGCTTGGTTCCGGGAATCTTGCCCCAGCATTTT. Translated, it gives CASSLVPGILPQHF.

The CDR3 DNA reads as TGTGCCAGCTCACTCCCGGGACTAGGGAATACGCAGTATTTT. It is translated as CASSLPGLGNTQYF. The chain recombines TRBV18 with TRBJ2-3; 8 bases align to TRBD2. The CDR3 has 14 amino acids. Losses at the gene ends were 4 bases for V and 7 bases for J; bases not matched to a gene: 7. Looked up from germline, CDR1 is KGHSH and CDR2 is LQKENI.

The chain is built from TRBV28 and TRBJ2-1; D is possibly TRBD1 (5 bases). Trimming stripped 2 bases from V and 4 bases from J, with 6 bases between. This CDR3 has 13 amino acids. From germline, CDR1 is MDHEN and CDR2 SYDVKM. CDR3 in amino acids: CASSLDSYNEQFF. The CDR3 DNA reads as TGTGCCAGCAGTTTAGACAGTTACAATGAGCAGTTCTTC.

This clone came up once. The rearrangement links TRBV5-6 to TRBJ2-1; 8 bases agree with TRBD1. The CDR3 totals 15 residues. Looked up from germline, CDR1 is SGHDT and CDR2 is YYEEEE. The junction had 9 bases not matched to a gene; V was cut back by 3 bases and J by 7 bases. Here the CDR3 reads CASSYRGDPLNEQFF. The CDR3 DNA reads TGTGCCAGCAGCTACAGGGGGGACCCCCTAAATGAGCAGTTCTTC.

This clone was observed once. The V and J genes are TRBV3-1 (or the pseudogene TRBV3-2) and TRBJ1-6; a possible D gene is TRBD1 (5 bases). Per germline, CDR1 LGHDT and CDR2 YNNKEL (reference sequence). V was cut by 5 bases and J by 5 bases, with 13 bases left in between. The CDR3 is made up of 15 amino acids. CDR3 sequence reads: CASSVQGGHNSPLHF. The CDR3 coding sequence is TGTGCCAGCAGCGTCCAGGGAGGGCATAATTCACCCCTCCACTTT.

This sequence joins TRBV5-4 and TRBJ1-2, with no clear D. V was cut by 9 bases and J by 4 bases, with 16 bases left in between. The CDR3 length is 13 residues. Germline assignment: CDR1 SGHNT and CDR2 YYREEE (reference sequence). The CDR3 DNA reads as TGTGCCACGTCCTTTGGTCAGATCTATGGCTACACCTTC. It specifies CATSFGQIYGYTF.

The rearrangement joins TRBV5-3 to TRBJ2-7, with 11 positions matching TRBD1. TRBV5-3 is noted as an ORF with a role that remains uncertain. After removal of 3 bases from V and 1 base from J, the junction contained 12 bases not matched to a gene. The CDR3 has 18 residues. The CDR3 nucleotides read TGTGCCAGAAGCTACCGGGACAGGGGGAAGACACGGTCCTACGAGCAGTACGTC. Protein sequence: CARSYRDRGKTRSYEQYV.

This clone was observed a handful of times. The chain is built from TRBV27 and TRBJ2-2; 9 nucleotides line up with TRBD1. This CDR3 has 14 amino acids. Germline V lookup: CDR1 MNHEY, CDR2 SMNVEV (reference sequence). V shed 3 bases, J shed 6 bases, and the junction held 2 bases outside the gene matches. The CDR3 DNA sequence: TGTGCCAGCAGTTTGAACAGGGGGCCCGGGGAGCTGTTTTTT. As protein: CASSLNRGPGELFF.

V usage is TRBV7-9 and J usage is TRBJ2-1; 13 nucleotides line up with TRBD2. The CDR3 consists of 18 residues. V lost 1 base to trimming and J lost 7 bases; unmatched junction nucleotides: 10. CDR1 is SEHNR and CDR2 is FQNEAQ in the germline V gene (reference sequence). The CDR3 DNA sequence: TGTGCCAGCAGCTTAGGGACTAGCGGGGGCGCCAGAAGAAATGAGCAGTTCTTC. Translating it yields CASSLGTSGGARRNEQFF.

This clone was detected only once. The genes are TRBV24-1 and TRBJ2-1; perhaps TRBD2 as D (5 bases). Trimming cost V 4 bases and J 8 bases, with 11 bases left between them. CDR1 is KGHDR, CDR2 SFDVKD, per germline. The CDR3 sequence is 13 residues long. The CDR3 DNA reads TGTGCCACCAGTGAGGGAGCTGGGGATGAGCAGTTCTTC. It is translated as CATSEGAGDEQFF.

V gene TRBV7-8 combines with J gene TRBJ2-7; unclear D gene. This CDR3 has 14 amino acids. Germline lookup yields CDR1 SGHVS and CDR2 FQNEAQ. The V gene lost 2 bases and the J gene lost 0 bases, with 8 bases spanning the gap. This CDR3 reads CASSLWPGSYEQYV. CDR3 bases: TGTGCCAGCAGCTTATGGCCAGGCTCCTACGAGCAGTACGTC.

The gene calls are TRBV3-1 (or the pseudogene TRBV3-2) and TRBJ1-1, with 9 bases lining up with TRBD1. The V segment lost 4 bases and the J segment 4 bases; nucleotides outside the gene matches: 4. Germline CDR1 is LGHDT and CDR2 is YNNKEL (reference sequence). The CDR3 covers 14 residues. This CDR3 reads CASSLGQGVTEAFF. The DNA for the CDR3 is TGTGCCAGCAGCCTGGGACAGGGAGTCACTGAAGCTTTCTTT.

This sequence joins TRBV6-6 and TRBJ2-7, with D maybe TRBD2 (5 bases). The germline gives CDR1 MNHNY, CDR2 SVGAGI (reference sequence). Trimming removed 0 bases at V and 5 bases at J, with 8 bases between. This CDR3 has 13 residues. CDR3 nucleotides: TGTGCCAGCAGTTACTCTCGGGGTCACGAGCAGTACGTC. Its protein product is CASSYSRGHEQYV.

This chain uses TRBV9 with TRBJ1-5; TRBD1 might be the D (6 bases). This CDR3 has 15 amino acids. The germline CDR1 and CDR2 sequences are SGDLS and YYNGEE. The ends were cut back, 0 bases at V and 0 bases at J, with 7 bases in the middle. The CDR3 DNA reads as TGTGCCAGCAGCGTAGCAGGGGATAGCAATCAGCCCCAGCATTTT. This translates into CASSVAGDSNQPQHF.

V gene TRBV5-1 combines with J gene TRBJ2-2, with D perhaps TRBD1 (6 bases). This CDR3 has 15 amino acids. The V gene's germline CDR1 is SGHRS and CDR2 YFSETQ. Between the trimmed V and J ends, which lost 0 bases and 7 bases, there was a span of 13 bases. The DNA of the CDR3 is TGCGCCAGCAGCTTGGGTACAGGGTCGAGCGGGGAGCTGTTTTTT. It is translated as CASSLGTGSSGELFF.

The chain uses TRBV28 and TRBJ1-5; a possible D gene is TRBD1 (5 bases). The V and J ends lost 10 bases and 9 bases respectively, with 22 bases between them. Germline lookup yields CDR1 MDHEN and CDR2 SYDVKM. The CDR3 length is 14 residues. The CDR3 coding sequence is TGTGCCACCCAGTCAGGGTCCCTAGCGTTGCCCCAGCATTTT. Amino acids: CATQSGSLALPQHF.

V and J are TRBV6-5 and TRBJ1-3; D is perhaps TRBD1 (5 bases). CDR1 and CDR2 (germline): MNHEY, SVGAGI. This CDR3 contains 14 residues. With 6 bases removed from V and 0 bases from J, the gap between germline ends came to 9 bases. This chain's CDR3 is CASRGPSSGNTIYF. The CDR3 DNA reads as TGTGCCAGCAGGGGACCCAGCTCTGGAAACACCATATATTTT.

There are a few counts of this clone. The gene calls are TRBV19 and TRBJ2-5; possibly TRBD1 for D (6 bases). The CDR3 runs 12 residues. Germline V gene sequence: CDR1 LNHDA, CDR2 SQIVND (reference sequence). Deletions cut 10 bases from V and 4 bases from J, with 13 bases between. CDR3 nucleotides: TGTGCCACCAAGGGGGTGGGAGAGACCCAGTACTTC. As protein: CATKGVGETQYF.

This clone was recorded once. V usage is TRBV30 and J usage is TRBJ2-7, with TRBD2 identical over 7 bases. The V gene's germline CDR1 is GTSNPN and CDR2 SVGIG (reference sequence). J was trimmed by 6 bases and V by 0 bases; bases with no gene match: 5. The CDR3 runs 13 residues. CDR3 bases: TGTGCCTGGAGTGTACAATCGGGGGGCGAGCAGTACGTC. Amino acid sequence: CAWSVQSGGEQYV.

The gene calls are TRBV5-5 and TRBJ1-1; 10 bases map to TRBD1. Germline CDR1 reads SGHKS; CDR2 reads YYEKEE (reference sequence). The CDR3 is made up of 14 amino acids. Losses at the gene ends were 4 bases for V and 12 bases for J; bases not matched to a gene: 12. CDR3 sequence: CASSVDRGQGLTFF. The CDR3 coding sequence is TGTGCCAGCAGCGTGGACCGGGGACAGGGGTTGACTTTCTTT.

The V call is TRBV7-3, the J call TRBJ1-5, with TRBD1 as a possible D gene (5 bases). This CDR3 is built from 16 residues. Germline V gene sequence: CDR1 SGHTA, CDR2 FQGTGA. V was clipped by 5 bases and J by 0 bases, with 14 bases between them. This CDR3 is CASSQRQIYSNQPQHF. Here the CDR3 DNA reads TGTGCCAGCAGCCAGAGACAGATTTATAGCAATCAGCCCCAGCATTTT.

The count of this clone is one. The chain is built from TRBV28 and TRBJ1-2; D not certain. V gave up 1 base and J gave up 5 bases, with 5 bases separating them. This CDR3 contains 12 residues. Germline V CDR1 and CDR2: MDHEN, SYDVKM. CDR3 loop: CASSLLGYGYTF. The CDR3 DNA follows: TGTGCCAGCAGTTTATTGGGATATGGCTACACCTTC.